This T cell receptor (beta chain) was found in a study of beta chain features in type 1 diabetes. Turning to the study itself: Patients and healthy donors were similar in age, gender and cell yields.

Only a few counts were recorded for this clone. As yet, its antigen is unknown. The sample contains more than one DNA sequence encoding this CDR3. Trimming took off 0 bases at V and 5 bases at J, with 10 bases between the two ends. The CDR3 covers 14 residues. Germline V gene lookup returns CDR1 LNHNV and CDR2 YYDKDF (reference sequence). TCRB transcripts that were expressed got sequenced, as all of the isolated RNA had been reverse transcribed. Libraries were prepared by immunoSEQ multiplex PCR; TCRdb keeps only in-frame clonotypes and omits some of them. The data hold hundreds of thousands of clones, with 15% to 20% observed a single time. Whole-study findings and limits: Possible PCR preference for shorter templates applied equally to patients and controls. Cells with high TCR expression could be over-represented when cDNA is sequenced.

The clonotype was recovered from a woman between 18 and 30 years old in good health. The sequencing sample was made of naive CD4+ T cells from blood. This chain connects TRBV15 to TRBJ2-5; D remains unclear. CDR3 region: CATSRDLAGETQYF. CDR3 bases: TGTGCCACCAGCAGAGATCTGGCCGGGGAGACCCAGTACTTC.